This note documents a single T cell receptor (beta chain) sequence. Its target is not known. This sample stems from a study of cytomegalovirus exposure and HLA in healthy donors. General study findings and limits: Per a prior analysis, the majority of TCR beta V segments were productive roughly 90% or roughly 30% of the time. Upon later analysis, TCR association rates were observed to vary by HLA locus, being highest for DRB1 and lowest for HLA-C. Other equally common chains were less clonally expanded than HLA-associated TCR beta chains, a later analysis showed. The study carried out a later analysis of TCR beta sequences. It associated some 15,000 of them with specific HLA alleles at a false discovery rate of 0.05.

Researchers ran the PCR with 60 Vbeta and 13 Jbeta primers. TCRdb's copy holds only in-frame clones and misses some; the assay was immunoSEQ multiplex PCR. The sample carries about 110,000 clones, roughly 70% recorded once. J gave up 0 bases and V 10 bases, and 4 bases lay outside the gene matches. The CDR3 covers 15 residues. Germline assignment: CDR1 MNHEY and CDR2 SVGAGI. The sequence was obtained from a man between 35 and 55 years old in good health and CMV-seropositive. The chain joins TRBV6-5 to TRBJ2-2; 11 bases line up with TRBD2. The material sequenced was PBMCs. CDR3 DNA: TGTGCCATCAGGGGACTAGCGGCGAACACCGGGGAGCTGTTTTTT. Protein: CAIRGLAANTGELFF.